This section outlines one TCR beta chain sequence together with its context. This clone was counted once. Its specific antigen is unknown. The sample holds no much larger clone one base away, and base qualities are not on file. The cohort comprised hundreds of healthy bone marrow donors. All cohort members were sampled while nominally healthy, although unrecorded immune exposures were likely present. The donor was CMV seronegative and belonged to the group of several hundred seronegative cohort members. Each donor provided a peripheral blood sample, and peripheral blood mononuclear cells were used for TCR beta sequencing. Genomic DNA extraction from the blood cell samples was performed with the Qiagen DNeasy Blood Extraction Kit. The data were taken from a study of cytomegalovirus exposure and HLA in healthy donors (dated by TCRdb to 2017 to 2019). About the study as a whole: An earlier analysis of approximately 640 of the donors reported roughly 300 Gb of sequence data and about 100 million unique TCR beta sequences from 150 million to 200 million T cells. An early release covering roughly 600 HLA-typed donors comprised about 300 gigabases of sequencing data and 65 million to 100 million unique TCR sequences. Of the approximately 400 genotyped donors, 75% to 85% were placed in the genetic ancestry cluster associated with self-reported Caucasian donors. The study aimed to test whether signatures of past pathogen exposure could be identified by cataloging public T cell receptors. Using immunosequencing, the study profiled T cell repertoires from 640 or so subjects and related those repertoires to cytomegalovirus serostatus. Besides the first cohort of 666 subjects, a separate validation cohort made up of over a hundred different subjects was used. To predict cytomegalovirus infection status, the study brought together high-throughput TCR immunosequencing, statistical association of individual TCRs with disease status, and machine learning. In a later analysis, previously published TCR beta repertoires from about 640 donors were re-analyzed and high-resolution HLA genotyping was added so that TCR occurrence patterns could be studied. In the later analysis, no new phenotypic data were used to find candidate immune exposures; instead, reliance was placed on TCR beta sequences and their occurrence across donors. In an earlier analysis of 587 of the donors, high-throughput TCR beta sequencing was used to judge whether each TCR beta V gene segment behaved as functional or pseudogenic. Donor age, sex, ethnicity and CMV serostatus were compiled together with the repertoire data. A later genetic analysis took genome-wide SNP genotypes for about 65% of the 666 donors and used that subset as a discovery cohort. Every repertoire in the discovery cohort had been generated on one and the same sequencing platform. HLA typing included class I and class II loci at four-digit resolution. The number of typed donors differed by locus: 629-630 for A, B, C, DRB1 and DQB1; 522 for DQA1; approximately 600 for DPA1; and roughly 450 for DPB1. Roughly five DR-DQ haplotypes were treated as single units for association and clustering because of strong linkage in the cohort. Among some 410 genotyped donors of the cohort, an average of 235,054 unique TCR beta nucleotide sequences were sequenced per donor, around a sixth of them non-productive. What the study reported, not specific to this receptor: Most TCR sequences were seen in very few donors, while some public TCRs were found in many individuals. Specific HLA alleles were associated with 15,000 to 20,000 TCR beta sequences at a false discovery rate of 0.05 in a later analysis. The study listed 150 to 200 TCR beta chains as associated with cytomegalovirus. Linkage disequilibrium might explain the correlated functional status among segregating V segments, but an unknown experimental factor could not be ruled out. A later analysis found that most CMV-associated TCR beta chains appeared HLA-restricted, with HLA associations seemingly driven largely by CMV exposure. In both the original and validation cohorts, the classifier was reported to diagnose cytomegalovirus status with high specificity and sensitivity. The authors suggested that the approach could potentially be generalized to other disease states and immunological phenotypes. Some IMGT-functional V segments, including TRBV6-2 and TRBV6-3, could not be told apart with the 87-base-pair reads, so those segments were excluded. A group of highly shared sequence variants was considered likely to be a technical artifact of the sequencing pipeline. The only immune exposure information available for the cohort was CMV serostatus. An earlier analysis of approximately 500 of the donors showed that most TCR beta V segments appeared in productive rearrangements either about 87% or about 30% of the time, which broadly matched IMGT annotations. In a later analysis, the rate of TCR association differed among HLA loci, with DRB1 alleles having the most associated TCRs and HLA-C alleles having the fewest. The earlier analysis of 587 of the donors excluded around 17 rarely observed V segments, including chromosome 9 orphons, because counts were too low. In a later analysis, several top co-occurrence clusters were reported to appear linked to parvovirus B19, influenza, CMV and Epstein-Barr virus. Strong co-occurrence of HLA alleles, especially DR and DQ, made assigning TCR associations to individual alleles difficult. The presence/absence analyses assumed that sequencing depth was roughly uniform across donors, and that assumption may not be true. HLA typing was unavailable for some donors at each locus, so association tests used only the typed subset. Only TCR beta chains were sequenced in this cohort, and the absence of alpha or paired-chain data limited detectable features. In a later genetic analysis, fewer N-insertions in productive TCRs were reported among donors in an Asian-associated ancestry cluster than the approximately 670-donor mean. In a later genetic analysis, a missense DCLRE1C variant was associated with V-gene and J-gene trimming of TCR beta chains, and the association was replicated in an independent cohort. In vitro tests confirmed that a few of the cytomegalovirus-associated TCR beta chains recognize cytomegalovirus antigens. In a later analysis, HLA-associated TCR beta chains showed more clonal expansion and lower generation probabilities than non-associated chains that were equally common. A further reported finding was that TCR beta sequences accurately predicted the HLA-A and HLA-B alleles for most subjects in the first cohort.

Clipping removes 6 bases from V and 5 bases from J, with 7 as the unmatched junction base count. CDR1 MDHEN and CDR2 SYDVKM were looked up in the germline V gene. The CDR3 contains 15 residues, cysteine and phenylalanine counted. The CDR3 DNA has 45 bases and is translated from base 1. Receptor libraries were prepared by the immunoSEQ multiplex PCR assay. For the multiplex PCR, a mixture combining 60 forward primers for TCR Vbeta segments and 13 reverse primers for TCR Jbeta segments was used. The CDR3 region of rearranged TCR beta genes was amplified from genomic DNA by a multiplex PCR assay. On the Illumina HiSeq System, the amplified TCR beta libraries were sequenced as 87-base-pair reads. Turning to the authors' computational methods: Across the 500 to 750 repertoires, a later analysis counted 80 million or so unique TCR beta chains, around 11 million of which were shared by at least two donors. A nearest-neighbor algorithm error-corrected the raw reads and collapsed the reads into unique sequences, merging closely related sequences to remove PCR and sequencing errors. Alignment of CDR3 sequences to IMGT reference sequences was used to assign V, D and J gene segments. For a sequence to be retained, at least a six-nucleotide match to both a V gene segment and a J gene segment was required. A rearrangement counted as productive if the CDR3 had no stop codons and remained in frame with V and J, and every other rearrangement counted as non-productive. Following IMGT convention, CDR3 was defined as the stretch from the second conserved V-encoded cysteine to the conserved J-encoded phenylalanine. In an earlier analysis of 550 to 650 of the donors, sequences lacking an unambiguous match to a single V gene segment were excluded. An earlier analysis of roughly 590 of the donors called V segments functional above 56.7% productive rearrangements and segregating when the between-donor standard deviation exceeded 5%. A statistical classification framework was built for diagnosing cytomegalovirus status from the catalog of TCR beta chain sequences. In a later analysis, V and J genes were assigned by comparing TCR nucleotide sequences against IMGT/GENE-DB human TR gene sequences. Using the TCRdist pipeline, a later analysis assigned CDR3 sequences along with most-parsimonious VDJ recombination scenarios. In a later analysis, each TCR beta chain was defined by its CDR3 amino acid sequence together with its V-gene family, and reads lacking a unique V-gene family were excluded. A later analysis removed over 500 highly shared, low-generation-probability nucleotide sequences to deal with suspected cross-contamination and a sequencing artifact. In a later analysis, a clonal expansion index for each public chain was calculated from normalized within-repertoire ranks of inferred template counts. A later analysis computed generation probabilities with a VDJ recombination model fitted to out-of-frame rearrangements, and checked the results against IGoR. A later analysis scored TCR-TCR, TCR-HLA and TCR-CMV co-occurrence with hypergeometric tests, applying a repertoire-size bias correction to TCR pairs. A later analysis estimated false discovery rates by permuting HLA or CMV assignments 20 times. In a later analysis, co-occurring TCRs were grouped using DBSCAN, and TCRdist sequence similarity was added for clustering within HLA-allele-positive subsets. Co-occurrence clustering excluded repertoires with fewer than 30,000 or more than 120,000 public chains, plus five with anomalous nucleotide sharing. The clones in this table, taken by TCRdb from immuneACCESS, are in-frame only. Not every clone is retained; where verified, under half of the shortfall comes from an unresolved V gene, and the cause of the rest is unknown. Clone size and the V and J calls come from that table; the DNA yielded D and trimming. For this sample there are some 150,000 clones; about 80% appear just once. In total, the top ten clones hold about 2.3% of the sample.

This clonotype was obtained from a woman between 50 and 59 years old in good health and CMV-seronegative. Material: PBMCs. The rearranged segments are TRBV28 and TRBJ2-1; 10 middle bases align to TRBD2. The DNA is TGTGCCAGCAGCACTCGGACTAGCGGCGACAATGAGCAGTTCTTC. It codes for CASSTRTSGDNEQFF. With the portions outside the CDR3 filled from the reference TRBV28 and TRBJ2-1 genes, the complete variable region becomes DVKVTQSSRYLVKRTGEKVFLECVQDMDHENMFWYRQDPGLGLRLIYFSYDVKMKEKGDIPEGYSVSREKKERFSLILESASTNQTSMYLCASSTRTSGDNEQFFGPGTRLTVL.